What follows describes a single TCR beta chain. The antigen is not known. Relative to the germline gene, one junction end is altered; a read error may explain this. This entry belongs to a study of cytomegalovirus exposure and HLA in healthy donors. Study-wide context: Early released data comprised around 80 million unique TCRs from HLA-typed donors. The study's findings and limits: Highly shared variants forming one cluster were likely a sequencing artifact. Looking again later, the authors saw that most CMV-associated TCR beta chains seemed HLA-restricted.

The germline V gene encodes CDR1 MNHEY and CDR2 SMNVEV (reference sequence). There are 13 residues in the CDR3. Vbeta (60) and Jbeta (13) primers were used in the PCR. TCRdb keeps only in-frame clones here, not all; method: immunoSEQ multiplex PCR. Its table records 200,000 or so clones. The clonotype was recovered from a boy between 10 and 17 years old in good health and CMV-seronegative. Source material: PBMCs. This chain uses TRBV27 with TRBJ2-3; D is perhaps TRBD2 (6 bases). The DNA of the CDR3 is TGTGCCAGCAGCTGGGACTCCACAAATACGCAGTATTTT. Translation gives CASSWDSTNTQYF.